This T cell receptor (beta chain) was identified in a study of long-term antiretroviral therapy in people with HIV. Study-wide results and caveats: Post-treatment diversity went higher with ART but stayed below transplant donor controls. Older ART regimens may have been in use when blood was drawn between the mid-2000s and the late 2010s.

The V end lost 5 bases, the J end lost 5 bases, and 30 bases lay between the germline ends. Germline assignment: CDR1 MGHRA and CDR2 YSYEKL. The CDR3 is 19 amino acids. Assay version v3.0 of immunoSEQ was used, and it was run at survey level. Measured with immunoSEQ multiplex PCR; TCRdb has only the in-frame clones, and not every one. Of approximately 35,000 clones listed, roughly three quarters are singletons. Two or more post-ART PBMC samples, plus at least one pre-ART sample, were available for each donor. Before they underwent DNA extraction, samples held roughly 0.9-10 million cryopreserved PBMC. Turning to this clone: Its antigen is still unknown.

The sequence was collected from a woman aged 50 to 60 with HIV. This specimen was unsorted PBMCs, taken 3.1 years after starting antiretroviral therapy. This sequence joins TRBV4-1 and TRBJ2-5; D ambiguous. Written as DNA, the CDR3 is TGCGCCAGCAGCGCACGGGCGAGTCTTCGTAGGTTGGTTGTGGAGACCCAGTACTTC. It is translated as CASSARASLRRLVVETQYF.